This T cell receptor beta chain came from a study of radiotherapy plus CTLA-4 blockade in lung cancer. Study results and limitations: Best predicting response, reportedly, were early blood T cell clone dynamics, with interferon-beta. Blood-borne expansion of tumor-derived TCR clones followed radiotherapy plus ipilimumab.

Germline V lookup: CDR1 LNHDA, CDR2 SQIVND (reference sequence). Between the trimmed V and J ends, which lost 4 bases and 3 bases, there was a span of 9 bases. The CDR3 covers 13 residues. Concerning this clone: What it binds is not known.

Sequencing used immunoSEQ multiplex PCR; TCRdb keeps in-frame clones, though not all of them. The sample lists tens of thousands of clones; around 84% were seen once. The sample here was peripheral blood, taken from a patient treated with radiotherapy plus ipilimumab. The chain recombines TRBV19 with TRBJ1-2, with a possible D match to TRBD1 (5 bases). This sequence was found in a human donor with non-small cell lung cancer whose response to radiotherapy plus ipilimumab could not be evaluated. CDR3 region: CASSTLTDYGYTF. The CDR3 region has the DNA TGTGCCAGTAGTACCCTGACAGACTATGGCTACACCTTC.